This T cell receptor beta chain was sequenced for a study of regulatory dendritic cells for organ transplantation. Across the whole study: Monocytes received vitamin D3 on days 0 and 4, IL-10 on day 4.

Notes on the study in general: Alloreactive memory CD8+ T cell pools varied considerably between individuals. Regulatory dendritic cells appeared to expand memory CD8+ clones less than mature ones.

CFSE-labeled sorted T cells met regulatory or mature dendritic cells for 5 to 6 days. Naive CD45RA+ and memory CD45RO+ CD4+ or CD8+ T cells were FACS-sorted. This clone was picked up one time. Its antigen remains unidentified. The method was immunoSEQ multiplex PCR; TCRdb's version includes in-frame clones alone and lacks a portion of them. This sample has about 21,000 clones; approximately 85% occur once, and the top ten carry 0.6% to 0.8%. With 3 bases clipped from V and 6 bases from J, the junction kept 14 bases outside the gene matches. CDR3 length: 17 residues. The germline V gene encodes CDR1 MDHEN and CDR2 SYDVKM.

The sequence derives from a human donor in good health. What was sequenced was naive CD4+ T cells from blood cultured with regulatory dendritic cells. Subset specified: CD45RA+ naive T cells. V and J are TRBV28 and TRBJ2-7; 10 positions agree with TRBD1. CDR3 sequence: CASSFPIRTGGSIEQYF. The CDR3 nucleotides are TGTGCCAGCAGTTTCCCCATCCGGACAGGGGGGTCGATCGAGCAGTACTTC.